This T cell receptor beta chain came from a study of shared clonotypes between healthy human individuals. Libraries were prepared by immunoSEQ multiplex PCR; TCRdb keeps only in-frame clonotypes and omits some of them. Here the sample spans a few million clones, more than 90% being singletons. Sequenced input: naive CD4+ T cells sorted from blood. This sample's subset: CD45RA+ positively selected. The source is a man younger than 35 in good health.

CDR3 nucleotide sequence: TGTGCCAGCACCGAAAGGGGGGGACCAGGGACTCAGTACTTC. It translates to CASTERGGPGTQYF. V usage is TRBV7-2 and J usage is TRBJ2-4; a weak D match, TRBD2 (7 bases). The V gene's germline CDR1 is SGHTA and CDR2 FQGNSA. Trimming cost V 7 bases and J 12 bases, with 22 bases left between them. The CDR3 totals 14 residues.